This TCR beta chain derives from a study of a mutant IDH1 vaccine in newly diagnosed glioma. About the research overall: Treated patients comprised 62.5% males and roughly 40% females, mean age about 43 years.

Trimming removed 0 bases from V and 1 base from J, with 12 bases in between. Germline CDR1 and CDR2: LGHNA and YNFKEQ. The CDR3 has 16 amino acids. A remark on this clone: Antigen unknown.

This sample's time point: baseline, week 1 (first vaccination visit). Treatment: pre-vaccination baseline after standard-of-care therapy. Here immunoSEQ multiplex PCR was the method, and the copy in TCRdb shows in-frame clones only, minus some. In the table there are 80,000 to 100,000 clones, approximately 80% of which are singletons. Broader study findings: The occurrence of vaccine-induced immune responses was seen in over 90% of patients.

The sequence came from a man aged 40-49 years with glioma. Some clones in this sample may be carry-over from other donors' samples. The chain couples TRBV4-2 to TRBJ1-1; D remains ambiguous. The material was PBMCs, obtained from a glioma patient treated with radiotherapy, temozolomide or both. The CDR3: CASSQEYPGENTEAFF. For the CDR3, the DNA is TGTGCCAGCAGCCAAGAGTACCCTGGGGAGAACACTGAAGCTTTCTTT.